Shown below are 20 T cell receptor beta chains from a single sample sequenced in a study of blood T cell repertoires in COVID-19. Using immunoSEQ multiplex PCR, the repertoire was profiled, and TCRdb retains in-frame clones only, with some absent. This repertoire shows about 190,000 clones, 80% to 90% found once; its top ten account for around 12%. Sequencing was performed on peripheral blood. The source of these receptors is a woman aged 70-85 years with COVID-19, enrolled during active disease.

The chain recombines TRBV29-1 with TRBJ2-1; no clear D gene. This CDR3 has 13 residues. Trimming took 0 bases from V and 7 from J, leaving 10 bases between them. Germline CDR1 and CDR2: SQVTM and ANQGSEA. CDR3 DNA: TGCAGCGTTGAAGAGCCCGGCAGGAATGAGCAGTTCTTC. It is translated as CSVEEPGRNEQFF.

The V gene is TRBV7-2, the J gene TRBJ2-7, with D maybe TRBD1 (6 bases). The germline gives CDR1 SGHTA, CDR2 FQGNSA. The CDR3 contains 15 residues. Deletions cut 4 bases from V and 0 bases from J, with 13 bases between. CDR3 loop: CASSSQQGLSYEQYF. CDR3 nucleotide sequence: TGTGCCAGCAGCTCGCAGCAGGGGCTCTCCTACGAGCAGTACTTC.

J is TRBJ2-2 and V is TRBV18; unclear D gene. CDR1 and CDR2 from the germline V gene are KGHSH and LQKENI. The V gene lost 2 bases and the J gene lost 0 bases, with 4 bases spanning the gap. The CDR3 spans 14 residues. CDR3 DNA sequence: TGTGCCAGCTCACCAGAGCCGAACACCGGGGAGCTGTTTTTT. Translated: CASSPEPNTGELFF.

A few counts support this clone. CDR3 residues: CASSEESGSAGQPQHF. CDR3 bases: TGTGCCAGCAGTGAAGAGTCGGGGTCGGCGGGGCAGCCCCAGCATTTT. V and J are TRBV2 and TRBJ1-5, with D unresolved. V was pared by 1 base and J by 7 bases, with 17 bases between. The CDR3 covers 16 residues. Germline lookup yields CDR1 SNHLY and CDR2 FYNNEI.

This chain's CDR3 is CASSTRTALSGANVLTF. CDR3 in DNA: TGCGCCAGCAGCACTAGGACGGCCCTCTCTGGGGCCAACGTCCTGACTTTC. This rearrangement joins TRBV4-1 to TRBJ2-6; weak D call: TRBD2 (5 bases). V dropped 5 bases and J dropped 0 bases, with 14 bases sitting between them. This CDR3 spans 17 amino acids. Germline V CDR1 and CDR2: MGHRA, YSYEKL.

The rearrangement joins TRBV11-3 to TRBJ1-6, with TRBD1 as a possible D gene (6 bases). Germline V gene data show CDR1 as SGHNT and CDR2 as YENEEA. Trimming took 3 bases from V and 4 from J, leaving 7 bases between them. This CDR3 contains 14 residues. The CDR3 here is CASSFTGYNSPLHF. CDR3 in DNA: TGTGCCAGCAGCTTTACAGGGTATAATTCACCCCTCCACTTT.

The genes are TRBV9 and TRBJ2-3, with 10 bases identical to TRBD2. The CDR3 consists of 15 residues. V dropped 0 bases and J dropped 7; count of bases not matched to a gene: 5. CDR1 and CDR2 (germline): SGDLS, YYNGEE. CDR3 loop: CASSVEAGGDYTQYF. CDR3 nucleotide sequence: TGTGCCAGCAGCGTAGAAGCGGGAGGGGACTATACGCAGTATTTT.

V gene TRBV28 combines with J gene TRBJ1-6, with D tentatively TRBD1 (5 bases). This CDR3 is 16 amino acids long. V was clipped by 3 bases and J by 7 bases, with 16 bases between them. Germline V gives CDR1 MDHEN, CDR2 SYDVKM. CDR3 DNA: TGTGCCAGCAGTTTCTCAATGGGACTGATAAATTCACCCCTCCACTTT. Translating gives CASSFSMGLINSPLHF.

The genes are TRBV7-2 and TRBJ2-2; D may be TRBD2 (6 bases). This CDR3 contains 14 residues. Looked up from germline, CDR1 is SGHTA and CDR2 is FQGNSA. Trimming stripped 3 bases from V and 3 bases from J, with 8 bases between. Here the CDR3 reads CASSFSGDTGELFF. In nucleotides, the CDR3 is TGTGCCAGCAGCTTTTCGGGGGACACCGGGGAGCTGTTTTTT.

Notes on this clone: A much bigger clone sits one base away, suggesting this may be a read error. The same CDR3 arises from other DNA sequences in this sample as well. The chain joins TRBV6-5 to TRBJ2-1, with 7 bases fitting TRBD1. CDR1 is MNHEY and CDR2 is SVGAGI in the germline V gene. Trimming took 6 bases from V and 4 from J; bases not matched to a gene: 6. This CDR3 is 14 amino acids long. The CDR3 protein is CASRPGQTYNEQFF. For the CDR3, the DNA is TGTGCCAGCAGACCGGGACAGACGTACAATGAGCAGTTCTTC.

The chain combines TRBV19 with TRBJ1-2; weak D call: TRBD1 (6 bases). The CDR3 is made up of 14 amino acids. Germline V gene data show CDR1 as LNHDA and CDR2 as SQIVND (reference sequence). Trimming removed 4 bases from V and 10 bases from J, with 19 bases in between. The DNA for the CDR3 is TGTGCCAGTAGTAGTCTCCAGGACAGCATGGACTACACCTTC. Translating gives CASSSLQDSMDYTF.

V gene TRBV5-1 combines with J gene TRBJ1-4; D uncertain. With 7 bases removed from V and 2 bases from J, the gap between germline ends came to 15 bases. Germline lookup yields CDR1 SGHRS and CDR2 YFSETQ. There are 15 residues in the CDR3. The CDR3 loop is CASAFDGPTNEKLFF. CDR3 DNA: TGCGCCAGCGCATTTGATGGGCCGACTAATGAAAAACTGTTTTTT. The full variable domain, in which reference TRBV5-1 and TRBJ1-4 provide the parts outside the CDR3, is KAGVTQTPRYLIKTRGQQVTLSCSPISGHRSVSWYQQTPGQGLQFLFEYFSETQRNKGNFPGRFSGRQFSNSRSEMNVSTLELGDSALYLCASAFDGPTNEKLFFGSGTQLSVL.

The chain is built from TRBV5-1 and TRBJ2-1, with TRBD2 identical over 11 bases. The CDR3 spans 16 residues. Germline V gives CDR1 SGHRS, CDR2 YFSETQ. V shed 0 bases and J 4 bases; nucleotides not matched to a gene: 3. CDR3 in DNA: TGCGCCAGCAGCTTGGTAGCGGGAGGGAAATACAATGAGCAGTTCTTC. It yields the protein CASSLVAGGKYNEQFF.

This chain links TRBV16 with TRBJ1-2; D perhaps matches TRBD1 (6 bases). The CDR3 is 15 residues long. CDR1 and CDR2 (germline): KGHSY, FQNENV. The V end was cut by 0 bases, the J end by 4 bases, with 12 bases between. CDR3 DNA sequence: TGTGCCAGCAGCCAATCTCCCGGGACACGCTATGGCTACACCTTC. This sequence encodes CASSQSPGTRYGYTF. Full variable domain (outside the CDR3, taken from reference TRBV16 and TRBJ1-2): GEEVAQTPKHLVRGEGQKAKLYCAPIKGHSYVFWYQQVLKNEFKFLISFQNENVFDETGMPKERFSAKCLPNSPCSLEIQATKLEDSAVYFCASSQSPGTRYGYTFGSGTRLTVV.

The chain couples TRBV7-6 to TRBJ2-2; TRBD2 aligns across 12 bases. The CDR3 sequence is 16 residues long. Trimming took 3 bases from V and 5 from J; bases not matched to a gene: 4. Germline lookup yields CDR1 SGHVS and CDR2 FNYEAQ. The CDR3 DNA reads TGTGCCAGCAGCTTGACACTAGCGGGAGGAACCGGGGAGCTGTTTTTT. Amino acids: CASSLTLAGGTGELFF.

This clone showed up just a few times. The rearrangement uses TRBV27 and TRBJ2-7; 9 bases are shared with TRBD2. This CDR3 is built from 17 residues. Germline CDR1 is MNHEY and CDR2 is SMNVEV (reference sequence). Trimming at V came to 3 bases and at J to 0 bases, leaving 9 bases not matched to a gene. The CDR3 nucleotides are TGTGCCAGCAGTTTCTCAAGGCTAGCGGGGAGCTCCTACGAGCAGTACTTC. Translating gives CASSFSRLAGSSYEQYF.

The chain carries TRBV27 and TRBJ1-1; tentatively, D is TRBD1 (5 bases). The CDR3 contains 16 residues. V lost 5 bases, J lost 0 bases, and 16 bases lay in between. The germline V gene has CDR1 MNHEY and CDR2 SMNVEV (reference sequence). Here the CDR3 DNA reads TGTGCCAGCAGTCCCTTGGAGACAGAAATGAACACTGAAGCTTTCTTT. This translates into CASSPLETEMNTEAFF.

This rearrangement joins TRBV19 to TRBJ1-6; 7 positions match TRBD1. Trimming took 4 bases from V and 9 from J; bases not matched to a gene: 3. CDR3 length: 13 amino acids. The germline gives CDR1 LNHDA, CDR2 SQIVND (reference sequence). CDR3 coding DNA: TGTGCCAGTAGTACGGACAGGAGTTCACCCCTCCACTTT. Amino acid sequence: CASSTDRSSPLHF.

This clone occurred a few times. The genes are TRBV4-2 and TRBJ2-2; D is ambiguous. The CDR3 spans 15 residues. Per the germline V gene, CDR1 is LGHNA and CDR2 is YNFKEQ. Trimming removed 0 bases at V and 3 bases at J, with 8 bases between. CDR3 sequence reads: CASSQEIADTGELFF. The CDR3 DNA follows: TGTGCCAGCAGCCAAGAAATAGCAGACACCGGGGAGCTGTTTTTT.

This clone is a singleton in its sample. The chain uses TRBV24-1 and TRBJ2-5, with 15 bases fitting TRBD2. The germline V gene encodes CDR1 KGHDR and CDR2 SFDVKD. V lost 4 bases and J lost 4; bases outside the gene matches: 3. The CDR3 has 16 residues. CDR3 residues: CATSDTGLAGGETQYF. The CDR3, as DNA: TGTGCCACCAGTGACACGGGACTAGCGGGAGGAGAGACCCAGTACTTC.